These 14 T cell receptor beta chains originate from one sample sequenced in a study of T cell responses to AZD1222 COVID-19 vaccine. Sequenced by immunoSEQ multiplex PCR; TCRdb stores in-frame clones only, minus some. The repertoire holds approximately 110,000 clones, around 87% seen once, with roughly 1.1% in the top ten. Sequenced here: peripheral blood, sampled on day 0 of AZD1222 vaccination. These receptors all come from an adult in good health.

This chain joins TRBV6-1 and TRBJ1-2, with D possibly being TRBD1 (5 bases). Trimming removed 4 bases at V and 5 bases at J, with 20 bases between. Germline V lookup: CDR1 MNHNS, CDR2 SASEGT. The CDR3 runs 16 residues. The CDR3 reads CASSAHPGQGPYGYTF. The CDR3, as DNA: TGTGCCAGCAGTGCTCACCCGGGCCAGGGACCTTATGGCTACACCTTC.

V and J are TRBV2 and TRBJ1-6; no reliable D call. The V gene lost 8 bases and the J gene lost 9 bases, with 20 bases spanning the gap. Germline V gene sequence: CDR1 SNHLY, CDR2 FYNNEI. The CDR3 runs to 15 residues. DNA for the CDR3: TGTGCCAGCGCCTCTCGACGGGCACCTGTTTCACCCCTCCACTTT. Amino acid sequence: CASASRRAPVSPLHF.

The V call is TRBV10-3, the J call TRBJ2-6; 7 bases match TRBD1. The CDR3 runs to 20 residues. Per germline, CDR1 ENHRY and CDR2 SYGVKD. V lost 7 bases, J lost 3 bases, and 21 bases stayed unmatched. Here the CDR3 reads CAITSQAWAGGWLGANVLTF. CDR3 DNA sequence: TGTGCCATCACCAGTCAGGCGTGGGCAGGGGGATGGCTTGGGGCCAACGTCCTGACTTTC.

The V gene is TRBV7-6, the J gene TRBJ2-5, with D unresolved. CDR1 and CDR2 (germline): SGHVS, FNYEAQ. The CDR3 length is 15 residues. Trimming removed 0 bases from V and 6 bases from J, with 14 bases in between. CDR3 DNA sequence: TGTGCCAGCAGCTTAGCGGTGGGTCATTCGAAGACCCAGTACTTC. Its translation: CASSLAVGHSKTQYF. Together with reference TRBV7-6 and TRBJ2-5, the CDR3 gives the full variable domain: GAGVSQSPRYKVTKRGQDVALRCDPISGHVSLYWYRQALGQGPEFLTYFNYEAQQDKSGLPNDRFSAERPEGSISTLTIQRTEQRDSAMYRCASSLAVGHSKTQYFGPGTRLLVL.

DNA of the CDR3: TGTGCCAGCCGGTCGGGCAGGCAGTCCTATGGCTACACCTTC. It specifies CASRSGRQSYGYTF. J is TRBJ1-2 and V is TRBV2; no definite D call. V was clipped by 8 bases and J by 4 bases, with 17 bases between them. Germline-derived CDR1 and CDR2 are SNHLY and FYNNEI. The CDR3 has 14 residues. The full variable domain, with the rest looked up from reference TRBV2 and TRBJ1-2, is EPEVTQTPSHQVTQMGQEVILRCVPISNHLYFYWYRQILGQKVEFLVSFYNNEISEKSEIFDDQFSVERPDGSNFTLKIRSTKLEDSAMYFCASRSGRQSYGYTFGSGTRLTVV.

V usage is TRBV6-5 and J usage is TRBJ2-7; TRBD2 might be the D (6 bases). V was shortened by 9 bases and J by 3 bases, with 21 bases between the two germline ends. Germline V gene sequence: CDR1 MNHEY, CDR2 SVGAGI. CDR3 length: 15 amino acids. As DNA, the CDR3 is TGTGCCAGTGAGCCCTCGCGGGGATTCTTCTACGAGCAGTACTTC. Translated: CASEPSRGFFYEQYF.

DNA for the CDR3: TGTGCCAGCAGCCTCTCTCAGACAGGGGGCGGAGATGGCTACACCTTC. It is translated as CASSLSQTGGGDGYTF. V gene TRBV6-2 or TRBV6-3 combines with J gene TRBJ1-2; the match to TRBD1 covers 10 bases. CDR3 length: 16 amino acids. Looked up from germline, CDR1 is MNHEY and CDR2 is SVGEGT. V shed 6 bases and J 6 bases; nucleotides not matched to a gene: 13.

This clone was seen only once. This sequence joins TRBV7-2 and TRBJ2-5; D may be TRBD2 (6 bases). The CDR3 is 17 amino acids. V was trimmed by 5 bases and J by 5 bases, leaving 24 bases between them. CDR1 is SGHTA and CDR2 is FQGNSA in the germline V gene. The CDR3 bases are TGTGCCAGCAGCCCCACGGGGAGGACGGGGCCAGGTGAGACCCAGTACTTC. The encoded protein is CASSPTGRTGPGETQYF.

J is TRBJ1-6 and V is TRBV9; D gene unclear. The CDR3 sequence is 13 residues long. The V and J ends lost 3 bases and 2 bases respectively, with 3 bases between them. Germline V gene data show CDR1 as SGDLS and CDR2 as YYNGEE. CDR3 DNA sequence: TGTGCCAGCAGCGGGGCCTATAATTCACCCCTCCACTTT. Translating it yields CASSGAYNSPLHF.

This clone was observed a single time. The V and J genes are TRBV18 and TRBJ2-7; D might be TRBD2 (5 bases). Germline V gives CDR1 KGHSH, CDR2 LQKENI. The CDR3 totals 14 residues. The ends were cut back, 2 bases at V and 4 bases at J, with 12 bases in the middle. CDR3 coding DNA: TGTGCCAGCTCACCAGGACTGGATAGATACGAGCAGTACTTC. This codes for CASSPGLDRYEQYF.

J is TRBJ1-2 and V is TRBV3-1 (or the pseudogene TRBV3-2); 8 nucleotides align to TRBD1. CDR1 and CDR2 (germline): LGHDT, YNNKEL (reference sequence). V lost 5 bases to trimming and J lost 4 bases; unmatched junction nucleotides: 9. CDR3 length equals 15 residues. The CDR3 reads CASSAIQGAGYGYTF. The DNA of the CDR3 is TGTGCCAGCAGCGCCATTCAGGGGGCCGGCTATGGCTACACCTTC.

This rearrangement joins TRBV11-2 to TRBJ2-7; 14 bases map to TRBD2. The CDR3 consists of 15 residues. After removal of 4 bases from V and 5 bases from J, the junction contained 4 bases not matched to a gene. Germline V gene lookup returns CDR1 SGHAT and CDR2 FQNNGV. CDR3 coding DNA: TGTGCCAGCAGCTGGGGGACTAGCGGGGGCCACGAGCAGTACTTC. It encodes CASSWGTSGGHEQYF.

This clone has just a few counts. The chain couples TRBV3-1 (or the pseudogene TRBV3-2) to TRBJ2-7; possibly TRBD2 for D (6 bases). CDR1 LGHDT and CDR2 YNNKEL come from the germline V gene (reference sequence). The V end was cut by 2 bases, the J end by 2 bases, with 13 bases between. The CDR3 extends over 15 amino acids. The CDR3 DNA reads as TGTGCCAGCAGCCAACCAAGTGGACTACCCTACGAGCAGTACTTC. This sequence encodes CASSQPSGLPYEQYF.

The chain carries TRBV7-9 and TRBJ1-4; perhaps TRBD1 as D (5 bases). In germline, CDR1 is SEHNR, CDR2 FQNEAQ (reference sequence). V was pared by 5 bases and J by 5 bases, with 15 bases between. The CDR3 is 15 residues long. Here the CDR3 DNA reads TGTGCCAGCAGCCCTCAGGGAGCGGGGAATGAAAAACTGTTTTTT. This encodes CASSPQGAGNEKLFF.